This TCR beta chain was documented in a study of a mutant IDH1 vaccine in newly diagnosed glioma. In regard to this clone: Its matching antigen is unknown.

TCRdb's copy holds only in-frame clones and misses some; the assay was immunoSEQ multiplex PCR. The profile covers 30,000 to 35,000 clones, with around 58% appearing a single time and approximately 10% taken by the ten largest. V dropped 2 bases and J dropped 8; count of bases not matched to a gene: 6. This CDR3 has 14 amino acids. Germline V gives CDR1 SGHNT, CDR2 YYREEE (reference sequence). Regarding time point: week 5, during vaccination. Topical imiquimod accompanied each vaccine dose, which consisted of 300 ug of mutant IDH1 20-mer peptide. New astrocytomas of WHO grade 3 or 4 that were IDH1-mutant and ATRX-lost were found in the donors.

The V call is TRBV5-4, the J call TRBJ2-1; 8 bases are shared with TRBD2. The sequence derives from a woman aged 18 to 35 with glioma. Here the sequenced sample was PBMCs, taken from a glioma patient whose treatment included an IDH1 peptide vaccine. CDR3 DNA sequence: TGTGCCAGCAGCTTAACTAGCGGAGCGGATGAGCAGTTCTTC. This translates into CASSLTSGADEQFF.